A single sample is the source of the 30 T cell receptor beta chains below, sequenced in a study of OX40 agonist ivuxolimab in advanced cancers. The library was made by the immunoSEQ multiplex PCR assay. The clones in this table, taken by TCRdb from immuneACCESS, are in-frame only. Not every clone is retained; where verified, under half of the shortfall comes from an unresolved V gene, and the cause of the rest is unknown. The sample table contains under 85,000 clones; only one count was recorded for around 90% of them. The ten largest clonotypes hold around 0.31% of the sample. The specimen comprised CD4+ or CD8+ T cells sorted from blood, sampled in a trial of the OX40 agonist ivuxolimab. Receptors were obtained from an adult with an advanced solid tumor such as melanoma, head and neck, liver or kidney cancer.

This clone was seen once. The chain is built from TRBV2 and TRBJ2-1; 10 bases are a match to TRBD2. CDR3 length: 16 residues. Germline values: CDR1 SNHLY, CDR2 FYNNEI. J gave up 4 bases and V 6 bases, and 9 bases lay outside the gene matches. The CDR3 sequence: CASSSVGTSDYNEQFF. The CDR3, as DNA: TGTGCCAGCAGCTCGGTCGGGACTAGCGATTACAATGAGCAGTTCTTC.

CDR3 DNA sequence: TGTGCCAGCACCGGGACAGCAAGCTATGGCTACACCTTC. It encodes CASTGTASYGYTF. The V call is TRBV25-1, the J call TRBJ1-2, with 7 bases fitting TRBD1. The trim removed 7 bases at V and 4 bases at J, leaving 6 bases unmatched. The germline gives CDR1 MGHDK, CDR2 SYGVNS. CDR3 length equals 13 residues.

The chain combines TRBV19 with TRBJ1-1, with 8 bases fitting TRBD1. The CDR3 has 15 residues. Germline V gene data show CDR1 as LNHDA and CDR2 as SQIVND (reference sequence). V lost 4 bases and J lost 3; bases outside the gene matches: 7. CDR3 in amino acids: CASSTRARGHTEAFF. The CDR3 region has the DNA TGTGCCAGTAGTACCCGGGCCAGGGGGCACACTGAAGCTTTCTTT.

The CDR3 protein is CASSEGQGTGANVLTF. The CDR3 DNA follows: TGTGCCAGCAGCGAGGGACAGGGAACTGGGGCCAACGTCCTGACTTTC. The chain joins TRBV7-9 to TRBJ2-6; TRBD1 matches 9 bases. V shed 5 bases and J 2 bases; nucleotides not matched to a gene: 4. CDR1 is SEHNR, CDR2 FQNEAQ, per germline (reference sequence). This CDR3 has 16 residues.

J is TRBJ1-2 and V is TRBV2; D perhaps matches TRBD1 (6 bases). The CDR3 runs to 15 residues. Trimming left V 3 bases short and J 3 bases short, with 14 bases between. Germline CDR1 is SNHLY and CDR2 is FYNNEI. CDR3 sequence: CASSEVQGGDYGYTF. DNA for the CDR3: TGTGCCAGCAGTGAGGTACAGGGAGGTGACTATGGCTACACCTTC.

The chain combines TRBV2 with TRBJ2-3, with TRBD2 matching over 7 bases. This CDR3 spans 16 amino acids. CDR1 is SNHLY, CDR2 FYNNEI, per germline. V was clipped by 1 base and J by 1 base; unmatched bases: 5. The CDR3 region has the DNA TGTGCCAGCAGTGAAGGTAGCGGGTTCGGCACAGATACGCAGTATTTT. It codes for CASSEGSGFGTDTQYF.

The rearrangement links TRBV28 to TRBJ2-7; D unresolved. CDR3 size: 14 residues. CDR1 is MDHEN, CDR2 SYDVKM, per germline. V was trimmed by 8 bases and J by 4 bases, leaving 18 bases between them. The CDR3 nucleotides read TGTGCCAGCCGACTGAGCTCCTTAAATTACGAGCAGTACTTC. Amino acids: CASRLSSLNYEQYF.

CDR3 sequence (DNA): TGTGCCAGCAGTATCACAGGGATAGATACGCAGTATTTT. Its translation: CASSITGIDTQYF. The V and J genes are TRBV25-1 and TRBJ2-3; TRBD1 might be the D (6 bases). The germline V gene has CDR1 MGHDK and CDR2 SYGVNS. The germline V and J ends were trimmed by 5 bases and 5 bases, with 11 bases remaining between them. This CDR3 has 13 residues.

This clone has a single count. V usage is TRBV5-4 and J usage is TRBJ1-2, with D maybe TRBD1 (5 bases). The CDR3 is made up of 16 amino acids. With 1 base removed from V and 7 bases from J, the gap between germline ends came to 20 bases. Germline V gene data show CDR1 as SGHNT and CDR2 as YYREEE (reference sequence). This CDR3 reads CASSLSHQTGGFGYTF. CDR3 in DNA: TGTGCCAGCAGCTTGTCCCACCAAACAGGTGGCTTTGGCTACACCTTC.

The V gene is TRBV28, the J gene TRBJ1-4; the match to TRBD1 covers 8 bases. The ends lost 6 bases at V and 2 bases at J; junction bases unmatched: 11. The CDR3 runs to 17 residues. Germline CDR1 reads MDHEN; CDR2 reads SYDVKM. The CDR3 DNA reads as TGTGCCAGCAGGCTCCAGGGGGCGGGTTGGACTAATGAAAAACTGTTTTTT. Protein: CASRLQGAGWTNEKLFF. The full variable domain, rest sourced from reference TRBV28 and TRBJ1-4, is DVKVTQSSRYLVKRTGEKVFLECVQDMDHENMFWYRQDPGLGLRLIYFSYDVKMKEKGDIPEGYSVSREKKERFSLILESASTNQTSMYLCASRLQGAGWTNEKLFFGSGTQLSVL.

This chain uses TRBV7-6 with TRBJ2-7; 8 nucleotides match TRBD1. The V segment lost 5 bases and the J segment 4 bases; nucleotides outside the gene matches: 13. Germline V gives CDR1 SGHVS, CDR2 FNYEAQ. This CDR3 is built from 16 residues. CDR3 in DNA: TGTGCCAGCAGCCTACGTTCCTCAGGGGGCTCATACGAGCAGTACTTC. Translated: CASSLRSSGGSYEQYF. The full variable domain, in which reference TRBV7-6 and TRBJ2-7 provide the parts outside the CDR3, is GAGVSQSPRYKVTKRGQDVALRCDPISGHVSLYWYRQALGQGPEFLTYFNYEAQQDKSGLPNDRFSAERPEGSISTLTIQRTEQRDSAMYRCASSLRSSGGSYEQYFGPGTRLTVT.

The chain links TRBV5-6 to TRBJ1-4; weak D call: TRBD1 (6 bases). Trimming took off 4 bases at V and 5 bases at J, with 9 bases between the two ends. This CDR3 comprises 13 residues. The V gene's germline CDR1 is SGHDT and CDR2 YYEEEE. CDR3 loop: CASSRTANEKLFF. The CDR3 DNA reads as TGTGCCAGCAGCAGGACAGCGAATGAAAAACTGTTTTTT.

This clone was observed a single time. The gene calls are TRBV5-1 and TRBJ1-2; the D gene is possibly TRBD1 (6 bases). The CDR3 has 13 residues. CDR1 and CDR2 from the germline V gene are SGHRS and YFSETQ. V dropped 3 bases and J dropped 10 bases, with 16 bases sitting between them. The CDR3: CASSSPGVIDYTF. Written as DNA, the CDR3 is TGCGCCAGCAGCTCCCCAGGGGTGATCGACTACACCTTC.

The rearrangement links TRBV19 to TRBJ2-7, with 11 bases identical to TRBD2. Trimming removed 2 bases from V and 6 bases from J; junction bases left unmatched: 6. The CDR3 contains 15 residues. Germline V CDR1 and CDR2: LNHDA, SQIVND (reference sequence). CDR3 residues: CASSIRGLAGGEQYF. The CDR3 DNA follows: TGTGCCAGTAGTATACGGGGCCTAGCGGGAGGCGAGCAGTACTTC.

The genes are TRBV7-9 and TRBJ1-4; D perhaps matches TRBD1 (6 bases). With 2 bases removed from V and 0 bases from J, the gap between germline ends came to 7 bases. This CDR3 region has 15 residues. Germline V gene data show CDR1 as SEHNR and CDR2 as FQNEAQ (reference sequence). This chain's CDR3 is CASSLWTATNEKLFF. CDR3 nucleotide sequence: TGTGCCAGCAGCTTATGGACAGCAACTAATGAAAAACTGTTTTTT. The full variable domain, its missing parts supplied by reference TRBV7-9 and TRBJ1-4, is DTGVSQNPRHKITKRGQNVTFRCDPISEHNRLYWYRQTLGQGPEFLTYFQNEAQLEKSRLLSDRFSAERPKGSFSTLEIQRTEQGDSAMYLCASSLWTATNEKLFFGSGTQLSVL.

The chain has TRBV5-3 and TRBJ1-2, with a weak D call TRBD1 (5 bases). TRBV5-3 counts as an open reading frame of uncertain function. The CDR3 contains 16 residues. The V and J ends lost 1 base and 7 bases respectively, with 20 bases between them. The CDR3 protein is CARSLLNKRTRVGYTF. CDR3 DNA: TGTGCCAGAAGCTTGTTAAATAAAAGAACCAGGGTTGGCTACACCTTC.

This clone was picked up a small number of times. The chain combines TRBV7-3 with TRBJ1-2, with D perhaps matching TRBD1 (5 bases). V dropped 8 bases and J dropped 4 bases, with 20 bases sitting between them. The CDR3 has 15 residues. Germline V gene lookup returns CDR1 SGHTA and CDR2 FQGTGA. The CDR3 DNA reads as TGTGCCAGCGCTACGGCTGGGGGAATGGTCTATGGCTACACCTTC. Translation: CASATAGGMVYGYTF.

The V call is TRBV19, the J call TRBJ1-5; D unresolved. The CDR3 contains 13 residues. V was pared by 3 bases and J by 4 bases, with 7 bases between. Per the germline V gene, CDR1 is LNHDA and CDR2 is SQIVND (reference sequence). The CDR3 is CASSMDLNQPQHF. CDR3 coding DNA: TGTGCCAGTAGTATGGACCTTAATCAGCCCCAGCATTTT.

The genes are TRBV27 and TRBJ1-1; TRBD1 matches 8 bases. Losses at the gene ends were 6 bases for V and 0 bases for J; bases not matched to a gene: 3. CDR1 is MNHEY, CDR2 SMNVEV, per germline (reference sequence). The CDR3 extends over 14 amino acids. The CDR3 spells CASRWTGLNTEAFF. CDR3 DNA: TGTGCCAGCAGATGGACAGGGTTGAACACTGAAGCTTTCTTT.

This sequence joins TRBV10-1 and TRBJ1-6; D not certain. Germline CDR1 WNHNN, CDR2 SYGVQD (reference sequence). V was clipped by 11 bases and J by 7 bases, with 18 bases between them. The CDR3 sequence is 14 residues long. CDR3 sequence: CARTKSRLNSPLHF. CDR3 nucleotide sequence: TGCGCCCGAACCAAAAGCCGACTGAATTCACCCCTCCACTTT.

The V and J genes are TRBV7-3 and TRBJ2-1, with a possible D match to TRBD2 (5 bases). Germline values: CDR1 SGHTA, CDR2 FQGTGA. The CDR3 totals 15 residues. With 5 bases removed from V and 6 bases from J, the gap between germline ends came to 17 bases. For the CDR3, the DNA is TGTGCCAGCAGCCGCGGGCTGGAAACGGGCAATGAGCAGTTCTTC. As protein: CASSRGLETGNEQFF.

V is TRBV2 and J is TRBJ1-1; D is possibly TRBD1 (6 bases). This CDR3 is 14 amino acids long. The germline CDR1 and CDR2 sequences are SNHLY and FYNNEI. V lost 7 bases, J lost 5 bases, and 17 bases lay in between. As DNA, the CDR3 is TGTGCCAGCATTATGTACAGGGATGGGACTGAAGCTTTCTTT. It codes for CASIMYRDGTEAFF.

The chain recombines TRBV28 with TRBJ2-7; 7 nucleotides align to TRBD2. Per the germline V gene, CDR1 is MDHEN and CDR2 is SYDVKM. V trimming: 3 bases; J trimming: 4 bases; junction bases outside the gene matches: 3. This CDR3 has 13 residues. The chain's CDR3 is CASSLGGVYEQYF. The CDR3 DNA reads as TGTGCCAGCAGTTTGGGGGGGGTTTACGAGCAGTACTTC.

The V and J genes are TRBV7-3 and TRBJ2-1; 10 nucleotides match TRBD2. The CDR3 is made up of 16 amino acids. V shed 1 base and J 8 bases; nucleotides not matched to a gene: 8. Germline loops: CDR1 SGHTA, CDR2 FQGTGA. Written as DNA, the CDR3 is TGTGCCAGCAGCTTAAGTTTCACTAGCGGGGCGGATGAGCAGTTCTTC. Amino acids: CASSLSFTSGADEQFF. The variable domain in full, with the rest retrieved from reference TRBV7-3 and TRBJ2-1, is GAGVSQTPSNKVTEKGKYVELRCDPISGHTALYWYRQSLGQGPEFLIYFQGTGAADDSGLPNDRFFAVRPEGSVSTLKIQRTERGDSAVYLCASSLSFTSGADEQFFGPGTRLTVL.

This clone came up once. The chain links TRBV29-1 to TRBJ1-5; D remains ambiguous. The CDR3 extends over 13 amino acids. Germline loops: CDR1 SQVTM, CDR2 ANQGSEA. Trimming left V 4 bases short and J 2 bases short, with 9 bases between. CDR3 region: CSVVTGGNQPQHF. The DNA for the CDR3 is TGCAGCGTTGTAACCGGGGGCAATCAGCCCCAGCATTTT.

The genes are TRBV5-4 and TRBJ1-3; 7 nucleotides match TRBD1. Germline V lookup: CDR1 SGHNT, CDR2 YYREEE (reference sequence). This CDR3 contains 14 residues. V trimming: 4 bases; J trimming: 1 base; junction bases outside the gene matches: 2. This chain's CDR3 is CASSQQGSGNTIYF. The CDR3 nucleotides read TGTGCCAGCAGCCAACAGGGGTCTGGAAACACCATATATTTT.

The chain uses TRBV30 and TRBJ2-7, with D tentatively TRBD1 or TRBD2 (5 bases each). The CDR3 has 14 residues. Between the trimmed V and J ends, which lost 3 bases and 7 bases, there was a span of 19 bases. Germline V gives CDR1 GTSNPN, CDR2 SVGIG (reference sequence). The DNA of the CDR3 is TGTGCCTGGAGGGGGCAGGGCGGGCTGGGGGAGCAGTACTTC. Encoded protein: CAWRGQGGLGEQYF.

This chain uses TRBV14 with TRBJ1-2, with 9 bases that match TRBD1. Germline values: CDR1 SGHDN, CDR2 FVKESK. Trimming removed 0 bases from V and 6 bases from J; junction bases left unmatched: 5. This CDR3 has 15 amino acids. The CDR3 DNA is TGTGCCAGCAGCCAAGAGGGACAGGGAAGACATGGCTACACCTTC. Its translation is CASSQEGQGRHGYTF.

The rearrangement links TRBV7-2 to TRBJ2-1; 10 bases line up with TRBD2. V lost 6 bases to trimming and J lost 7 bases; unmatched junction nucleotides: 9. This CDR3 is built from 15 residues. Germline loops: CDR1 SGHTA, CDR2 FQGNSA. The CDR3 DNA follows: TGTGCCAGCAGACCTGGGGCTAGCGGGAGTAATGAGCAGTTCTTC. This gives the protein CASRPGASGSNEQFF. The whole variable domain, remainder taken from reference TRBV7-2 and TRBJ2-1, is GAGVSQSPSNKVTEKGKDVELRCDPISGHTALYWYRQSLGQGLEFLIYFQGNSAPDKSGLPSDRFSAERTGGSVSTLTIQRTQQEDSAVYLCASRPGASGSNEQFFGPGTRLTVL.

The chain is built from TRBV6-6 and TRBJ1-1; tentatively, D is TRBD1 (6 bases). Trimming stripped 1 base from V and 6 bases from J, with 12 bases between. Looked up from germline, CDR1 is MNHNY and CDR2 is SVGAGI (reference sequence). The CDR3 has 14 residues. The CDR3 DNA follows: TGTGCCAGCAGTTACTTCAGGGGAGTGGCTGAAGCTTTCTTT. It is translated as CASSYFRGVAEAFF.